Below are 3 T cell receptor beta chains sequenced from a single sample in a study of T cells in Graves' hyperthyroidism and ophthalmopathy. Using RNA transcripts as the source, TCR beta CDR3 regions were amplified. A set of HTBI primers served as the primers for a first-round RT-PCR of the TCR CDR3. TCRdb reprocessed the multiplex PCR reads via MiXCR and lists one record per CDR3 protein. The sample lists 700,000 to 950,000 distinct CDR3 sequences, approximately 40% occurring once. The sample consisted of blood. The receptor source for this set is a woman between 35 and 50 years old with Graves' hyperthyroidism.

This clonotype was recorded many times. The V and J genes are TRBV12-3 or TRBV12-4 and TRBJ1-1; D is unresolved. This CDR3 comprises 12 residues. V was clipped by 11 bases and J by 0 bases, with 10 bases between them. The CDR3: CALSTMNTEAFF. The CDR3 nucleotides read TGTGCCTTATCCACCATGAACACTGAAGCTTTCTTT.

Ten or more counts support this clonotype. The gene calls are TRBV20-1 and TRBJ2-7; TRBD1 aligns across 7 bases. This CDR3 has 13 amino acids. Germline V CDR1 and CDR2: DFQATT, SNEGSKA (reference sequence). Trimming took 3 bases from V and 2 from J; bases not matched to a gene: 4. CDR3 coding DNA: TGCAGTGCTAGTGGACAGGCCGCCTACGAGCAGTACTTC. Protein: CSASGQAAYEQYF.

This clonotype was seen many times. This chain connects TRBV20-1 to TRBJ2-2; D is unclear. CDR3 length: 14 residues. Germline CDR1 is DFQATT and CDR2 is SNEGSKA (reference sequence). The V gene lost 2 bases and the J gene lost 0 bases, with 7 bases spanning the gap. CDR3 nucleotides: TGCAGTGCTAGAAAAACCACGAACACCGGGGAGCTGTTTTTT. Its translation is CSARKTTNTGELFF.